This T cell receptor beta chain came from a study of shared clonotypes between healthy human individuals. Sequencing used immunoSEQ multiplex PCR; TCRdb keeps in-frame clones, though not all of them. This table has fewer than 2.5 million clones, 93% appearing once. CDR3 length: 16 residues. V was pared by 4 bases and J by 0 bases, with 15 bases between. CDR1 and CDR2 from the germline V gene are MNHNS and SASEGT. The sequencing sample was made of naive CD4+ T cells from PBMCs. Subset defined: CD45RA+ positively selected. The TCR sequence derives from a man in his late teens or twenties in good health. Some clones in this sample may be carry-over from other donors' samples. The chain has TRBV6-1 and TRBJ1-2; D not certain. The CDR3 region has the DNA TGTGCCAGCAGTGGGGTTGAGGGTCTAGCTAACTATGGCTACACCTTC. This translates into CASSGVEGLANYGYTF.